The rows below give T cell receptor beta chains drawn from one sample of a study of control samples from healthy donors and cancer patients. TCRdb's table, derived via immunoSEQ multiplex PCR, lists solely in-frame clones and lacks some. Of over 100,000 clones in the sample, about 90% are singletons; the top ten hold around 2.1%. Material: blood. The receptor source for this set is a woman between 50 and 59 years old in good health. CDR3s include the opening cysteine and the closing phenylalanine or tryptophan. The D gene is left open where the match is weak. Some rows have no size entry. The others give once, few or many, or a class for an expanded clone.

>TRBJ1-2|.|.|TRBV12-2
TGTGCAAGTCGCTTAGCGAGGGGGTCGGACAGGGACCCGAAGGGCTACACCTTC
CASRLARGSDRDPKGYTF
>TRBJ1-1|.|once|TRBV30
TGTGCCTGGTCCCAAGGGGACACTGAAGCTTTCTTT
CAWSQGDTEAFF
>TRBJ2-7|.|.|TRBV7-2
TGTGCCAGCAGCCGTGACCGGGCTATACCTAAGGAGCAGTACTTC
CASSRDRAIPKEQYF
>TRBJ1-5|.|.|TRBV28
TGTGCCAGCAGTTTGGCAATAAGCAGGCCCCATTTGCCCCAGCATTTT
CASSLAISRPHLPQHF
>TRBJ1-2|.|.|TRBV5-1
TGCGCCAGCAGCTTGGGAGCGTCAGGTGATGGCTACACCTTC
CASSLGASGDGYTF
>TRBJ1-6|.|once|TRBV5-4
TGTGCCAGCAGCCCGCGGGGGGCAGATTCACCCCTCCACTTT
CASSPRGADSPLHF
>TRBJ2-2|TRBD2|.|TRBV2
TGTGCCAGCAGTCGGGGGGGCTCTGACACCGGGGAGCTGTTTTTT
CASSRGGSDTGELFF
>TRBJ2-3|TRBD2|few|TRBV15
TGTGCCACCAGCAGAGATCTCGTGACTAGCGGCACAGATACGCAGTATTTT
CATSRDLVTSGTDTQYF
>TRBJ2-7|.|few|TRBV3-1/TRBV3-2
TGTGCCAGCAGCCAAGGACTAGTAGGCGAGCAGTACTTC
CASSQGLVGEQYF
>TRBJ1-5|TRBD1|.|TRBV18
TGTGCCAGCTCACCACAGGGGGCTAGCAATCAGCCCCAGCATTTT
CASSPQGASNQPQHF
>TRBJ1-1|.|.|TRBV19
TGTGCCAGTAGTACCCGACAGTTAAGCGGGACTGAAGCTTTCTTT
CASSTRQLSGTEAFF
>TRBJ2-5|TRBD1|.|TRBV11-2
TGTGCCAGCAGCTTGGCACAGGGGTCGCGGCAAGAGACCCAGTACTTC
CASSLAQGSRQETQYF
>TRBJ1-1|.|.|TRBV18
TGTGCCAGCTCACCACCTGATCGGGGTTTTCGGAACACTGAAGCTTTCTTT
CASSPPDRGFRNTEAFF
>TRBJ2-2|TRBD1|.|TRBV25-1
TGTGCCAGCAGTGAAACAGGGGGAGCCGGGGAGCTGTTTTTT
CASSETGGAGELFF
>TRBJ1-3|.|few|TRBV6-6
TGTGCCAGTACTCTCCGGGGCAAGTCTTCTGGAAACACCATATATTTT
CASTLRGKSSGNTIYF
>TRBJ2-3|TRBD2|.|TRBV4-2
TGTGCCAGCAGCCAAGAGGGGGGACTAGTTAAGCCAGATACGCAGTATTTT
CASSQEGGLVKPDTQYF
>TRBJ1-1|.|.|TRBV5-6
TGTGCCAGCAGCTTGGGACAGCTTTTTATGAACACTGAAGCTTTCTTT
CASSLGQLFMNTEAFF
>TRBJ1-2|TRBD1|once|TRBV27
TGTGCCAGCAGTTTGGGGACAGCATCGACTGGCTACACCTTC
CASSLGTASTGYTF
>TRBJ2-3|TRBD1|.|TRBV6-2/TRBV6-3
TGTGCCAGCAGCCCTGGGACAGGGGTAGGGACAGATACGCAGTATTTT
CASSPGTGVGTDTQYF
>TRBJ2-2|.|.|TRBV4-1
TGCGCCAGCAGTTTAAGGGGGACTCCTAACACCGGGGAGCTGTTTTTT
CASSLRGTPNTGELFF
>TRBJ2-7|TRBD1|.|TRBV5-4
TGTGCCAGCAGCCGGACAGGGGGCATCTCCGAGCAGTACTTC
CASSRTGGISEQYF
>TRBJ2-7|TRBD1|.|TRBV5-4
TGTGCCAGCAGCAAGGGGACAGGGCACACCTACGAGCAGTACTTC
CASSKGTGHTYEQYF
>TRBJ1-2|.|.|TRBV18
TGTGCCAGCTCACCGACTCGGGACGGCTATGGCTACACCTTC
CASSPTRDGYGYTF
>TRBJ2-7|.|.|TRBV27
TGTGCCAGCAGATTCAGAGGCGGTGGGAGCTCCTACGAGCAGTACTTC
CASRFRGGGSSYEQYF
>TRBJ1-5|.|.|TRBV11-3
TGTGCCAGCAGCCTAACCCCAGGGGTGACACAATATAGCAATCAGCCCCAGCATTTT
CASSLTPGVTQYSNQPQHF